These 13 T cell receptor beta chains share one sample of origin, sequenced in a study of Graves' ophthalmopathy and Graves' hyperthyroidism. Amplified material comprised TCR beta CDR3 regions derived from RNA transcripts. HTBI primers served in a first-round RT-PCR, which a second-round multiplex PCR followed. TCRdb fed the multiplex PCR reads into MiXCR, producing one record per CDR3 protein. The sample records hundreds of thousands of distinct CDR3 sequences, under 25% being singletons. Material: peripheral blood. All receptors come from a woman in her late teens or twenties with stable Graves' hyperthyroidism.

This chain uses TRBV5-1 with TRBJ1-2; D perhaps matches TRBD1 (5 bases). Trimming left V 1 base short and J 7 bases short, with 11 bases between. Germline lookup yields CDR1 SGHRS and CDR2 YFSETQ. This CDR3 comprises 13 residues. For the CDR3, the DNA is TGCGCCAGCAGCTTGACGGGGCTGAGTGGCTACACCTTC. This translates into CASSLTGLSGYTF.

This clonotype was observed at least ten times. The chain links TRBV13 to TRBJ2-5; D assignment may be TRBD1 or TRBD2 (5 bases each). The germline V and J ends were trimmed by 5 bases and 5 bases, with 24 bases remaining between them. The CDR3 totals 17 residues. Germline V gene data show CDR1 as PRHDT and CDR2 as FYEKMQ (reference sequence). The CDR3 loop is CASSPKGDEGIWETQYF. In nucleotides, the CDR3 is TGTGCCAGCAGCCCCAAAGGGGATGAGGGGATCTGGGAGACCCAGTACTTC.

This clonotype was recorded many times. The V call is TRBV10-3, the J call TRBJ1-1; D is ambiguous. This CDR3 is 12 amino acids long. Trimming took 7 bases from V and 4 from J, leaving 10 bases between them. Germline V gene data show CDR1 as ENHRY and CDR2 as SYGVKD. The DNA of the CDR3 is TGTGCCATCACCTCAGGAGGCACTGAAGCTTTCTTT. Residues: CAITSGGTEAFF.

This chain links TRBV12-3 or TRBV12-4 with TRBJ1-1, with 7 bases that match TRBD1. Trimming took 6 bases from V and 1 from J; bases not matched to a gene: 8. The CDR3 consists of 15 residues. The CDR3 here is CASRPTGPKNTEAFF. CDR3 coding DNA: TGTGCCAGCAGGCCGACAGGGCCCAAGAACACTGAAGCTTTCTTT.

The gene calls are TRBV5-1 and TRBJ2-5; 9 positions agree with TRBD2. Unmatched junction bases numbered 9, after V lost 4 bases and J lost 2 bases. Germline CDR1 and CDR2: SGHRS and YFSETQ. This CDR3 comprises 16 residues. Here the CDR3 reads CASSLVSGSSQETQYF. The CDR3 DNA follows: TGCGCCAGCAGCCTGGTTAGCGGGAGTTCGCAAGAGACCCAGTACTTC.

In its sample, this clonotype was seen many times. The chain recombines TRBV5-1 with TRBJ1-1, with D maybe TRBD1 (5 bases). CDR1 SGHRS and CDR2 YFSETQ come from the germline V gene. V was shortened by 2 bases and J by 5 bases, with 22 bases between the two germline ends. The CDR3 consists of 17 residues. CDR3 amino acids: CASSFGAGTGGETEAFF. DNA of the CDR3: TGCGCCAGCAGCTTCGGTGCTGGGACGGGAGGTGAAACTGAAGCTTTCTTT.

This clonotype has at least ten counts. The V and J genes are TRBV11-1 and TRBJ2-4; no firm D call. Trimming stripped 2 bases from V and 5 bases from J, with 4 bases between. CDR3 length: 12 amino acids. The germline CDR1 and CDR2 sequences are SGHAT and FQDESV (reference sequence). The CDR3 DNA reads as TGTGCCAGCAGCTTATCCCAAAACATTCAGTACTTC. This codes for CASSLSQNIQYF.

The rearrangement uses TRBV7-9 and TRBJ1-1; 7 nucleotides match TRBD1. This CDR3 has 15 residues. CDR1 and CDR2 (germline): SEHNR, FQNEAQ (reference sequence). Unmatched junction bases numbered 7, after V lost 1 base and J lost 5 bases. The CDR3 region has the DNA TGTGCCAGCAGCTTAGTGGAGGGGGCTAGGACTGAAGCTTTCTTT. Protein: CASSLVEGARTEAFF.

This clonotype occurred many times. The gene calls are TRBV28 and TRBJ2-5, with 8 bases matching TRBD2. With V trimmed by 10 bases and J by 5 bases, 6 bases remained unmatched. CDR1 and CDR2 from the germline V gene are MDHEN and SYDVKM. CDR3 size: 12 residues. CDR3 sequence: CATSGSGETQYF. CDR3 sequence (DNA): TGTGCCACAAGCGGGAGCGGGGAGACCCAGTACTTC.

The chain uses TRBV28 and TRBJ1-6, with D possibly being TRBD1 (5 bases). CDR3 length: 17 residues. Germline-derived CDR1 and CDR2 are MDHEN and SYDVKM. V lost 7 bases and J lost 3, with 19 bases in between. The CDR3 DNA follows: TGTGCCAGCAAACACCCCAGTGGGGCGAACTATAATTCACCCCTCCACTTT. As protein: CASKHPSGANYNSPLHF.

V and J are TRBV6-2 or TRBV6-3 and TRBJ1-2; D remains unclear. This CDR3 is built from 11 residues. Trimming removed 7 bases at V and 2 bases at J, with 5 bases between. Looked up from germline, CDR1 is MNHEY and CDR2 is SVGEGT. The DNA of the CDR3 is TGTGCCAGCAAAGAAAACTATGGCTACACCTTC. It is translated as CASKENYGYTF.

This clonotype was observed many times. V and J are TRBV5-1 and TRBJ1-5; D is possibly TRBD1 (5 bases). Trimming shortened V by 1 base and J by 4 bases, and 15 bases separated the two germline ends. The germline CDR1 and CDR2 sequences are SGHRS and YFSETQ. CDR3 length: 16 amino acids. DNA of the CDR3: TGCGCCAGCAGCTTGACCCCTGCGGACAATAATCAGCCCCAGCATTTT. It yields the protein CASSLTPADNNQPQHF.

This clonotype was seen many times. The rearrangement joins TRBV16 to TRBJ2-7; 9 bases match TRBD1. This CDR3 spans 16 amino acids. V shed 2 bases and J 3 bases; nucleotides not matched to a gene: 8. CDR1 is KGHSY and CDR2 is FQNENV in the germline V gene. CDR3 in amino acids: CASSQITGGPYYEQYF. The CDR3 bases are TGTGCCAGCAGCCAAATAACAGGGGGCCCATACTACGAGCAGTACTTC. The variable domain in full, with the rest retrieved from reference TRBV16 and TRBJ2-7, is GEEVAQTPKHLVRGEGQKAKLYCAPIKGHSYVFWYQQVLKNEFKFLISFQNENVFDETGMPKERFSAKCLPNSPCSLEIQATKLEDSAVYFCASSQITGGPYYEQYFGPGTRLTVT.